Listed below are T cell receptor beta chains from one sample, sequenced in a study of T cell responses to AZD1222 COVID-19 vaccine. Method: immunoSEQ multiplex PCR; TCRdb's copy keeps in-frame clones and lacks some. The repertoire holds 90,000 or so clones, roughly nine tenths seen once, with roughly 5.3% in the top ten. This material consisted of peripheral blood, taken 28 days after the second AZD1222 dose. These receptors were obtained from an adult who received the AZD1222 COVID-19 vaccine. The CDR3 runs from the conserved cysteine through the conserved F or W. D genes are given only for firm matches. Clone sizes are given selectively: once, few, many, or a class where the clone is expanded.

V	D	J	size	CDR3	DNA
TRBV6-5	NA	TRBJ1-1	NA	CASSYSAGTEAFF	TGTGCCAGCAGTTACTCGGCGGGCACTGAAGCTTTCTTT
TRBV5-1	TRBD2	TRBJ2-1	NA	CASRPSSGGLYNEQFF	TGCGCCAGCAGACCGAGTAGCGGGGGCCTTTACAATGAGCAGTTCTTC
TRBV12-3/TRBV12-4	TRBD1	TRBJ2-1	NA	CASSSQGVEQFF	TGTGCCAGCAGTTCTCAGGGGGTAGAGCAGTTCTTC
TRBV28	NA	TRBJ1-5	NA	CASSFPTGVSNQPQHF	TGTGCCAGCAGTTTTCCGACAGGAGTTAGCAATCAGCCCCAGCATTTT
TRBV4-1	NA	TRBJ1-1	NA	CASSQVFPGWKRRDTEAFF	TGCGCCAGCAGCCAAGTTTTCCCCGGATGGAAGAGACGTGACACTGAAGCTTTCTTT
TRBV19	NA	TRBJ1-1	NA	CASSMGGPGFATEAFF	TGTGCCAGTAGTATGGGGGGACCGGGGTTCGCCACTGAAGCTTTCTTT
TRBV7-2	NA	TRBJ1-1	NA	CASSLGPRGTEAFF	TGTGCCAGCAGCTTAGGTCCCAGGGGCACTGAAGCTTTCTTT
TRBV7-9	NA	TRBJ2-5	NA	CASSFGPDRYQETQYF	TGTGCCAGCAGTTTTGGCCCAGACAGATACCAAGAGACCCAGTACTTC
TRBV14	TRBD2	TRBJ2-7	NA	CASSQAGGRAYEQYF	TGTGCCAGCAGCCAAGCGGGGGGGCGCGCCTACGAGCAGTACTTC
TRBV7-3	TRBD2	TRBJ2-3	once	CASSLGLAGSSTDTQYF	TGTGCCAGCAGCTTGGGACTAGCGGGGTCTAGCACAGATACGCAGTATTTT
TRBV29-1	TRBD2	TRBJ2-5	NA	CSVSSGGVSGPTQYF	TGCAGCGTCTCTAGCGGGGGGGTTTCCGGGCCGACCCAGTACTTC
TRBV4-1	NA	TRBJ1-5	NA	CASSQVRGTNQPQHF	TGCGCCAGCAGCCAAGTCCGGGGGACTAATCAGCCCCAGCATTTT
TRBV11-3	NA	TRBJ1-5	NA	CASSLVVKDNQPQHF	TGTGCCAGCAGCTTAGTGGTAAAGGACAATCAGCCCCAGCATTTT
TRBV7-3	TRBD2	TRBJ2-1	NA	CASSQGLVTYNEQFF	TGTGCCAGCAGCCAAGGACTAGTCACCTACAATGAGCAGTTCTTC
TRBV7-2	NA	TRBJ2-3	NA	CASSLWGLRTDTQYF	TGTGCCAGCAGCCTATGGGGCCTCCGCACAGATACGCAGTATTTT
TRBV3-1/TRBV3-2	TRBD1	TRBJ1-6	NA	CASNFRGSYNSPLHF	TGTGCCAGCAATTTCAGGGGGTCCTATAATTCACCCCTCCACTTT
TRBV25-1	TRBD1	TRBJ2-1	NA	CASTDRQGVANEQFF	TGTGCCAGCACCGACCGACAGGGGGTAGCTAATGAGCAGTTCTTC
TRBV7-9	NA	TRBJ1-1	once	CASSLRGGTRTEAFF	TGTGCCAGCAGCCTCCGGGGAGGAACAAGGACTGAAGCTTTCTTT
TRBV4-1	NA	TRBJ1-6	NA	CASSQDSPLHF	TGCGCCAGCAGCCAGGATTCACCCCTCCACTTT
TRBV27	NA	TRBJ1-2	NA	CASSPNTGIHYGYTF	TGTGCCAGCAGTCCAAACACGGGTATCCACTATGGCTACACCTTC
TRBV28	NA	TRBJ1-3	NA	CASSSGFSGNTIYF	TGTGCCAGCAGTTCAGGGTTTTCTGGAAACACCATATATTTT
TRBV7-8	NA	TRBJ1-1	NA	CASSLVGWANTEAFF	TGTGCCAGCAGCTTAGTGGGATGGGCGAACACTGAAGCTTTCTTT
TRBV19	NA	TRBJ2-1	NA	CASSIMRGVNNEQFF	TGTGCCAGTAGTATCATGAGGGGGGTCAATAATGAGCAGTTCTTC
TRBV7-3	TRBD1	TRBJ1-1	NA	CASSSTGGGTEAFF	TGTGCCAGCAGCTCTACAGGGGGAGGGACTGAAGCTTTCTTT
TRBV28	TRBD1	TRBJ1-4	NA	CASRSQGAANEKLFF	TGTGCCAGCAGGTCCCAGGGGGCGGCTAATGAAAAACTGTTTTTT
TRBV7-2	TRBD1	TRBJ1-2	NA	CASSLDRGPYGYTF	TGTGCCAGCAGCTTGGACAGGGGGCCATATGGCTACACCTTC
TRBV3-1/TRBV3-2	NA	TRBJ1-5	NA	CASSRGTANQPQHF	TGTGCCAGCAGCCGAGGGACGGCGAATCAGCCCCAGCATTTT
TRBV6-5	TRBD1	TRBJ1-2	NA	CASSSHGTGNTF	TGTGCCAGCAGTTCCCACGGGACAGGGAACACCTTC
TRBV6-5	TRBD1	TRBJ1-1	once	CASEGQGNTEAFF	TGTGCCAGCGAAGGACAGGGGAACACTGAAGCTTTCTTT
TRBV4-3	TRBD1	TRBJ1-1	NA	CASSRTGGFTEAFF	TGCGCCAGCAGCCGGACAGGGGGCTTCACTGAAGCTTTCTTT
TRBV6-5	NA	TRBJ1-5	NA	CASRTVDNQPQHF	TGTGCCAGTCGGACTGTCGACAATCAGCCCCAGCATTTT
TRBV5-4	NA	TRBJ2-1	NA	CASSLVDYGNEQFF	TGTGCCAGCAGCTTGGTAGACTACGGAAATGAGCAGTTCTTC
TRBV2	NA	TRBJ1-1	NA	CASSGPAGNTEAFF	TGTGCCAGCAGTGGACCGGCTGGGAACACTGAAGCTTTCTTT
TRBV27	NA	TRBJ2-7	NA	CASSQPGVGAPYEQYF	TGTGCCAGCAGTCAGCCCGGGGTGGGGGCCCCCTACGAGCAGTACTTC
TRBV5-8	TRBD1	TRBJ2-3	NA	CASSNGQGRTDTQYF	TGTGCCAGCAGCAACGGACAGGGCCGGACAGATACGCAGTATTTT
TRBV13	NA	TRBJ1-2	NA	CASSEQVSYYGYTF	TGTGCCAGCAGCGAACAGGTCTCTTACTATGGCTACACCTTC
TRBV7-9	NA	TRBJ1-4	NA	CASSLNPATNEKLFF	TGTGCCAGCAGCTTAAACCCGGCAACTAATGAAAAACTGTTTTTT
TRBV11-2	NA	TRBJ1-6	NA	CASSLLQTSSYNSPLHF	TGTGCCAGCAGCTTACTGCAGACGAGCTCCTATAATTCACCCCTCCACTTT
TRBV4-3	TRBD2	TRBJ2-1	few	CASSPSGLARHEQFF	TGCGCCAGCAGTCCCTCGGGACTAGCTCGGCATGAGCAGTTCTTC
TRBV12-3/TRBV12-4	TRBD1	TRBJ2-5	NA	CASSQDRKETQYF	TGTGCCAGCAGTCAGGACAGGAAGGAGACCCAGTACTTC
TRBV9	NA	TRBJ2-3	NA	CASSVAIEGSQYF	TGTGCCAGCAGCGTAGCCATTGAGGGATCGCAGTATTTT